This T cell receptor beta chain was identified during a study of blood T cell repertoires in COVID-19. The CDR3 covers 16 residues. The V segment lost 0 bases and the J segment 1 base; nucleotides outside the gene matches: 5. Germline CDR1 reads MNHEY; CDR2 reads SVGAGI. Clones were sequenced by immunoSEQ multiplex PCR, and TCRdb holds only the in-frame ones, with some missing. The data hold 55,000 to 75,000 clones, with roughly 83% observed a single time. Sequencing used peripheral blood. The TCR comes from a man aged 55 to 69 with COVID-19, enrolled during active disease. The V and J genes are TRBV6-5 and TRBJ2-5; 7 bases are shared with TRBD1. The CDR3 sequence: CASSYSTGLPQETQYF. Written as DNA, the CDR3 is TGTGCCAGCAGTTACTCGACAGGGCTACCCCAAGAGACCCAGTACTTC.